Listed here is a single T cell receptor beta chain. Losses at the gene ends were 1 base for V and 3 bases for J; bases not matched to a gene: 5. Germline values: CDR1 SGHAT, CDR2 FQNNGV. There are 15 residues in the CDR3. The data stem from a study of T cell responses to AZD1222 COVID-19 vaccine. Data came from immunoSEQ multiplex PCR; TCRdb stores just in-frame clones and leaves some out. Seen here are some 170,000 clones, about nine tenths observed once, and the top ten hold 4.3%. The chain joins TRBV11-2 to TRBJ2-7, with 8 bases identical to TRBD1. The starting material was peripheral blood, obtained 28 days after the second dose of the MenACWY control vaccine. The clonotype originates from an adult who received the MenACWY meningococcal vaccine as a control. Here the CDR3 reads CASSLAGGAFYEQYF. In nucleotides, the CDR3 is TGTGCCAGCAGCTTAGCAGGGGGCGCTTTCTACGAGCAGTACTTC.